Listed below are T cell receptor beta chains from one sample, sequenced in a study of response to subunit inactivated influenza vaccine. TCRdb redid the calling of the RT-PCR reads with MiXCR, one entry per CDR3 protein. Among fewer than 650,000 distinct CDR3 sequences listed, over 10% were seen once. The sequencing used PBMCs from blood, collected around seven weeks after vaccination. These receptors came from a man aged 45-60 years who received an inactivated influenza vaccine. Each CDR3 is given with its conserved first and last residue. D genes are given only for firm matches. Size is omitted from some rows. Given values are once, few, many or a class for expanded clones.

clone_size,v_call,d_call,j_call,cdr3_aa,cdr3_nt
.,TRBV29-1,.,TRBJ2-2,CSVGGVENTGELFF,TGCAGCGTTGGTGGGGTAGAGAACACCGGGGAGCTGTTTTTT
few,TRBV12-3/TRBV12-4,.,TRBJ1-5,CASSLGGQYSNQPQHF,TGTGCCAGCAGTTTAGGCGGACAGTATAGCAATCAGCCCCAGCATTTT
many,TRBV5-1,TRBD2,TRBJ2-5,CASSPSGGVEETQYF,TGCGCCAGCAGCCCAAGCGGGGGCGTAGAAGAGACCCAGTACTTC
many,TRBV11-2,.,TRBJ1-2,CASSSDGNRGYTF,TGTGCCAGCAGCTCAGACGGGAATCGCGGCTACACCTTC
.,TRBV20-1,TRBD2,TRBJ2-1,CSARGAKLAGGYNEQFF,TGCAGTGCTAGAGGTGCAAAACTAGCGGGAGGGTACAATGAGCAGTTCTTC
few,TRBV29-1,TRBD2,TRBJ2-1,CSARLAGAFTISYNEQFF,TGCAGCGCAAGACTAGCGGGGGCCTTTACAATCTCCTACAATGAGCAGTTCTTC
few,TRBV12-3/TRBV12-4,TRBD1,TRBJ1-1,CASSPGWDRAGAEAFF,TGTGCCAGCAGTCCCGGATGGGACAGGGCTGGGGCTGAAGCTTTCTTT
.,TRBV10-3,.,TRBJ2-7,CAISDGPGARYEQYF,TGTGCCATCAGTGACGGACCGGGGGCTCGGTACGAGCAGTACTTC
.,TRBV27,TRBD1,TRBJ2-2,CASSPGGPLFF,TGTGCCAGCAGCCCAGGGGGTCCGCTGTTTTTT
.,TRBV5-1,.,TRBJ1-5,CATTMGNQPQHF,TGCGCCACGACTATGGGGAATCAGCCCCAGCATTTT
few,TRBV5-1,.,TRBJ1-3,CASSLIGISGNTIYF,TGCGCCAGCAGCTTGATCGGCATCTCTGGAAACACCATATATTTT
many,TRBV12-3/TRBV12-4,.,TRBJ2-5,CASRPTVQETQYF,TGTGCCAGCAGGCCGACAGTCCAAGAGACCCAGTACTTC
many,TRBV29-1,.,TRBJ2-1,CSVAPGVGNEQFF,TGCAGCGTTGCGCCGGGAGTAGGCAATGAGCAGTTCTTC
few,TRBV4-2,TRBD2,TRBJ2-7,CASSQVRVAGAWEQYF,TGTGCCAGCAGCCAAGTCAGGGTAGCGGGGGCGTGGGAGCAGTACTTC
.,TRBV4-3,TRBD1,TRBJ1-1,CASSQDGTGGEAFF,TGCGCCAGCAGCCAAGACGGGACAGGGGGTGAAGCTTTCTTT
.,TRBV11-3,.,TRBJ2-1,CASSGQPEGEQFF,TGTGCCAGCAGCGGTCAACCAGAGGGTGAGCAGTTCTTC
many,TRBV7-9,TRBD2,TRBJ2-1,CASSKPAGGPYNEQFF,TGTGCCAGCAGCAAACCCGCGGGAGGGCCCTACAATGAGCAGTTCTTC
few,TRBV3-1,.,TRBJ1-4,CASSQGGENEKLFF,TGTGCCAGCAGCCAAGGAGGGGAAAACGAAAAACTGTTTTTT
many,TRBV5-1,.,TRBJ2-3,CASSLVVPDTQYF,TGCGCCAGCAGCTTGGTGGTACCAGATACGCAGTATTTT
many,TRBV12-3/TRBV12-4,TRBD1,TRBJ1-1,CASSATDRGKGFF,TGTGCCAGCAGTGCGACCGACAGGGGCAAAGGTTTCTTT
.,TRBV7-9,TRBD2,TRBJ2-7,CASSLDLAVSYEQYF,TGTGCCAGCAGCTTAGATCTAGCGGTGTCCTACGAGCAGTACTTC
many,TRBV12-3/TRBV12-4,.,TRBJ2-1,CASSWRNEQFF,TGTGCCAGCAGTTGGCGGAATGAGCAGTTCTTC
few,TRBV20-1,TRBD2,TRBJ2-3,CSAIPSGRAVDTQYF,TGCAGTGCTATCCCTAGCGGGAGGGCCGTAGATACGCAGTATTTT
.,TRBV11-2,.,TRBJ2-2,CASSNLGAGNGELFF,TGTGCCAGCAGCAATCTGGGCGCGGGGAACGGGGAGCTGTTTTTT
many,TRBV7-2,.,TRBJ2-5,CASSLGLGGQYF,TGTGCCAGCAGCTTAGGATTGGGGGGCCAGTACTTC
.,TRBV5-1,.,TRBJ1-4,CASSRSTHNNEKLFF,TGCGCCAGCAGCCGTTCTACCCATAATAATGAAAAACTGTTTTTT
.,TRBV4-3,.,TRBJ2-3,CASSQDRGQGADTQYF,TGCGCCAGCAGCCAAGACCGGGGTCAAGGAGCAGATACGCAGTATTTT
many,TRBV7-6,.,TRBJ2-2,CASSSTVNTGELFF,TGTGCCAGCAGCTCGACAGTGAACACCGGGGAGCTGTTTTTT
.,TRBV7-7,TRBD1,TRBJ2-1,CASSSDRVGINEQFF,TGTGCTAGCAGCTCAGACAGGGTTGGGATCAATGAGCAGTTCTTC
.,TRBV28,.,TRBJ2-1,CASSLYPSAHEQFF,TGTGCCAGCAGTTTATATCCTAGCGCCCATGAGCAGTTCTTC
few,TRBV5-1,.,TRBJ2-7,CASSLGIADSYEQYF,TGCGCCAGCAGCTTGGGAATAGCGGACTCCTACGAGCAGTACTTC
.,TRBV11-2,TRBD1,TRBJ2-1,CASSVGQGFYNEQFF,TGTGCCAGCAGCGTAGGACAGGGGTTCTACAATGAGCAGTTCTTC
many,TRBV28,TRBD2,TRBJ2-1,CASSLVLAGGNEQFF,TGTGCCAGCAGTTTAGTGCTAGCGGGAGGGAATGAGCAGTTCTTC
.,TRBV6-5,.,TRBJ2-7,CVSSYSRPSGEQYF,TGTGTCAGCAGTTATTCTCGGCCTTCAGGCGAGCAGTACTTC
.,TRBV28,TRBD2,TRBJ2-7,CASYGHHREGSYEQYF,TGTGCCAGCTACGGGCACCACCGGGAGGGCTCCTACGAGCAGTACTTC
.,TRBV10-3,.,TRBJ2-1,CAISEREVLGNEQFF,TGTGCCATCAGTGAGAGGGAAGTGTTAGGCAATGAGCAGTTCTTC
few,TRBV20-1,.,TRBJ2-2,CSASVGSVNTGELFF,TGCAGTGCTAGTGTGGGTAGCGTGAACACCGGGGAGCTGTTTTTT
few,TRBV6-1,.,TRBJ2-7,CASTPAAGTAYEQYF,TGTGCCAGCACCCCGGCGGCTGGCACCGCCTACGAGCAGTACTTC
few,TRBV6-5,.,TRBJ1-2,CASNPADSYYGYTF,TGTGCCAGCAATCCGGCGGACAGCTACTATGGCTACACCTTC
few,TRBV28,TRBD2,TRBJ2-1,CASSLERTRMNEQFF,TGTGCCAGCAGTTTAGAACGGACTAGGATGAATGAGCAGTTCTTC
few,TRBV5-6,.,TRBJ2-2,CASSLGASNTGELFF,TGTGCCAGCAGCCTTGGGGCGTCGAACACCGGGGAGCTGTTTTTT
few,TRBV4-2,.,TRBJ1-4,CASSSTGTNEKLFF,TGTGCCAGCAGCTCAACAGGGACAAATGAAAAACTGTTTTTT
few,TRBV12-1,.,TRBJ2-7,CASAGGVSYEQYF,TGTGCCAGCGCCGGTGGGGTCTCCTACGAGCAGTACTTC
.,TRBV5-6,.,TRBJ2-7,CASSLDLGDYEQYF,TGTGCCAGCAGCTTGGACCTAGGGGACTACGAGCAGTACTTC
.,TRBV10-3,TRBD1,TRBJ2-4,CAISESAPLGTGDYLAKNIQYF,TGTGCCATCAGTGAGTCAGCCCCGCTCGGGACAGGGGATTATTTAGCCAAAAACATTCAGTACTTC
.,TRBV12-3/TRBV12-4,.,TRBJ2-5,CASSLDSIEETQYF,TGTGCCAGCAGTTTAGACTCGATAGAGGAGACCCAGTACTTC
.,TRBV11-2,.,TRBJ2-1,CASSPYRGPLYNEQFF,TGTGCCAGCAGCCCGTACCGGGGGCCACTGTACAATGAGCAGTTCTTC
many,TRBV12-3/TRBV12-4,.,TRBJ2-5,CASSFAGSGTQYF,TGTGCCAGCAGTTTTGCGGGCTCTGGGACCCAGTACTTC
.,TRBV5-1,.,TRBJ2-3,CASSLRQLDTQYF,TGCGCCAGCAGTTTAAGACAGCTCGATACGCAGTATTTT
many,TRBV5-1,.,TRBJ1-2,CASSLAYRRGYGYTF,TGCGCCAGCAGCTTGGCCTACAGGAGGGGCTATGGCTACACCTTC
many,TRBV20-1,.,TRBJ1-5,CSAKRGGQPQHF,TGCAGTGCTAAGAGGGGGGGGCAGCCCCAGCATTTT